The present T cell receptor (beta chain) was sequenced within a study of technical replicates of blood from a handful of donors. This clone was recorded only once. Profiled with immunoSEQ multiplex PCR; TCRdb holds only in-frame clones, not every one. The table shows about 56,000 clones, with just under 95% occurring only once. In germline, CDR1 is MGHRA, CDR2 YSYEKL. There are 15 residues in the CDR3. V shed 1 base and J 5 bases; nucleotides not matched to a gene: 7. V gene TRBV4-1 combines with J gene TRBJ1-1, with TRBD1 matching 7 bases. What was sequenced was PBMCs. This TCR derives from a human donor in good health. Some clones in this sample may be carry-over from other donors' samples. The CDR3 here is CASSQADRDRTEAFF. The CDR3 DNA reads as TGCGCCAGCAGCCAAGCAGACAGGGATAGGACTGAAGCTTTCTTT.